This T cell receptor beta chain was sequenced in a study of cytomegalovirus exposure and HLA in healthy donors. PCR used 60 Vbeta primers and 13 Jbeta primers. Profiling relied on immunoSEQ multiplex PCR, and the TCRdb table lists in-frame clones only, not all of them. Among 95,000 to 100,000 clones listed, 75% to 90% were seen once. Sequencing used PBMCs. This TCR derives from a man aged 25 to 40 in good health and CMV-seronegative.

This CDR3 reads CASSVIGAPYGYTF. Here the CDR3 DNA reads TGTGCCAGCAGCGTAATAGGGGCTCCATATGGCTACACCTTC. The J gene is TRBJ1-2, the V gene TRBV9; D might be TRBD1 (5 bases). The CDR3 has 14 residues. Germline V gene data show CDR1 as SGDLS and CDR2 as YYNGEE. Between the trimmed V and J ends, which lost 1 base and 5 bases, there was a span of 12 bases. Full variable domain (remainder filled in from reference TRBV9 and TRBJ1-2): DSGVTQTPKHLITATGQRVTLRCSPRSGDLSVYWYQQSLDQGLQFLIQYYNGEERAKGNILERFSAQQFPDLHSELNLSSLELGDSALYFCASSVIGAPYGYTFGSGTRLTVV.